Shown below are 9 T cell receptor beta chains from a single sample sequenced in a study of cytomegalovirus exposure and HLA in healthy donors. It was with 60 Vbeta and 13 Jbeta primers that the PCR ran. The table came from immunoSEQ multiplex PCR; TCRdb's copy has only in-frame clones and leaves some out. The sample records around 150,000 clones, approximately 80% being singletons. Sequenced material: PBMCs. These receptors were taken from a male donor in good health and CMV-seronegative.

The gene calls are TRBV5-4 and TRBJ1-2; TRBD1 might be the D (6 bases). CDR3 length equals 13 residues. Germline CDR1 is SGHNT and CDR2 is YYREEE (reference sequence). The ends were cut back, 5 bases at V and 4 bases at J, with 12 bases in the middle. CDR3 nucleotide sequence: TGTGCCAGCAGTGGTGACAGGCCCTATGGCTACACCTTC. Translation gives CASSGDRPYGYTF.

The count of this clone is one. The J gene is TRBJ2-1, the V gene TRBV4-3; TRBD1 aligns across 8 bases. The germline CDR1 and CDR2 sequences are LGHNA and YSLEER. Trimming took 4 bases from V and 13 from J; bases not matched to a gene: 15. CDR3 size: 15 residues. The CDR3 bases are TGCGCCAGCAGCCGAGATAGGACAGGGCCCTTACAACAGTTCTTC. As protein: CASSRDRTGPLQQFF.

This clone was counted a single time. The genes are TRBV27 and TRBJ2-3; 8 bases are a match to TRBD2. The CDR3 is 16 amino acids. Germline CDR1 and CDR2: MNHEY and SMNVEV (reference sequence). J was trimmed by 4 bases and V by 3 bases; bases with no gene match: 9. As DNA, the CDR3 is TGTGCCAGCAGTTTGATGGGACTAGATCTGGCAGATACGCAGTATTTT. It specifies CASSLMGLDLADTQYF.

The rearrangement uses TRBV4-1 and TRBJ2-1; D call uncertain. In germline, CDR1 is MGHRA, CDR2 YSYEKL. CDR3 length equals 12 residues. V lost 0 bases and J 8 bases, leaving 5 bases between the germline ends. CDR3 bases: TGCGCCAGCAGCCAAGATTTAGATGAGCAGTTCTTC. This encodes CASSQDLDEQFF.

The chain joins TRBV30 to TRBJ2-1; maybe TRBD1 (6 bases). V lost 2 bases to trimming and J lost 6 bases, with 11 bases between them. Germline CDR1 and CDR2: GTSNPN and SVGIG (reference sequence). The CDR3 extends over 13 amino acids. The CDR3 protein is CAWSTGLGNEQFF. In DNA, the CDR3 is TGTGCCTGGAGTACAGGGTTGGGCAATGAGCAGTTCTTC.

The chain recombines TRBV12-5 with TRBJ1-2; no firm D call. Germline CDR1 and CDR2: LGHNT and FRNRAP. Trimming took off 1 base at V and 5 bases at J, with 17 bases between the two ends. There are 16 residues in the CDR3. The CDR3 loop reads CASGLADRGVEYGYTF. The CDR3, as DNA: TGTGCTAGTGGTTTGGCGGACCGGGGAGTAGAATATGGCTACACCTTC.

The rearrangement links TRBV2 to TRBJ1-4; TRBD1 matches 8 bases. CDR1 and CDR2 from the germline V gene are SNHLY and FYNNEI. The CDR3 is made up of 14 amino acids. The V segment lost 6 bases and the J segment 8 bases; nucleotides outside the gene matches: 8. The DNA of the CDR3 is TGTGCCAGCAGGGGAACAGGGGGGGTCGAAAAACTGTTTTTT. It is translated as CASRGTGGVEKLFF. The full variable domain, with the rest looked up from reference TRBV2 and TRBJ1-4, is EPEVTQTPSHQVTQMGQEVILRCVPISNHLYFYWYRQILGQKVEFLVSFYNNEISEKSEIFDDQFSVERPDGSNFTLKIRSTKLEDSAMYFCASRGTGGVEKLFFGSGTQLSVL.

J is TRBJ1-2 and V is TRBV27; possible D gene TRBD1, 6 bases. V lost 1 base and J lost 3, with 12 bases in between. The CDR3 is made up of 15 amino acids. Germline CDR1 and CDR2: MNHEY and SMNVEV (reference sequence). DNA for the CDR3: TGTGCCAGCAGTTTATTGGGGGGGCTGGACTATGGCTACACCTTC. Amino acids: CASSLLGGLDYGYTF.

V usage is TRBV2 and J usage is TRBJ1-5; tentatively, D is TRBD1 (6 bases). With 1 base removed from V and 10 bases from J, the gap between germline ends came to 14 bases. This CDR3 has 14 residues. Germline V lookup: CDR1 SNHLY, CDR2 FYNNEI. The CDR3 coding sequence is TGTGCCAGCAGTGAAGTGAGAGGGGGTCATCCCCAGCATTTT. Translated: CASSEVRGGHPQHF.